This T cell receptor beta chain is drawn from a study of cytomegalovirus exposure and HLA in healthy donors. Regarding the study as a whole: Rare TCR sequences predominated, though certain public TCRs were found in many donors. From TCR beta sequences, most subjects' HLA-A and HLA-B alleles were reportedly predicted accurately.

With respect to this clone: Its antigen is as yet unknown.

Germline V gene sequence: CDR1 MDHEN, CDR2 SYDVKM. The J segment lost 3 bases and the V segment lost 3 bases, leaving 6 bases of the junction unmatched. This CDR3 is 15 amino acids long. Both 60 Vbeta primers and 13 Jbeta primers went into the PCR. Clones were sequenced by immunoSEQ multiplex PCR, and TCRdb holds only the in-frame ones, with some missing. Among 98,000 or so clones listed, 76% were seen once. The receptor comes from a man aged 40-50 years in good health and CMV-seronegative. The sample consisted of PBMCs. The chain has TRBV28 and TRBJ2-7; TRBD1 agrees at 9 bases. In DNA form, the CDR3 reads TGTGCCAGCAGTTTGGTACAGGGGGCCTTCTACGAGCAGTACTTC. As protein: CASSLVQGAFYEQYF.